The entry below describes one TCR beta chain. Its cognate antigen is unknown. The PCR employed 60 Vbeta primers together with 13 Jbeta primers. Libraries were prepared by immunoSEQ multiplex PCR; TCRdb keeps only in-frame clonotypes and omits some of them. This sample yields approximately 87,000 clones, of which about 76% are seen a single time; approximately 4% belongs to the top ten. The germline V gene has CDR1 SGHNT and CDR2 YYREEE (reference sequence). This CDR3 has 16 residues. V shed 6 bases and J 2 bases; nucleotides not matched to a gene: 7. The entry originates in a study of cytomegalovirus exposure and HLA in healthy donors. Study-level findings and limits: A later analysis associated some 16,000 TCR beta sequences with HLA alleles at a 0.05 false discovery rate. The authors listed 164 TCR beta chains as cytomegalovirus-associated.

Sample: PBMCs. The TCR was taken from a woman aged 70 to 79 in good health and CMV-seropositive. The rearrangement links TRBV5-4 to TRBJ2-2; 10 bases fit TRBD1. The CDR3 region is CASNEGTGVNTGELFF. CDR3 sequence (DNA): TGTGCCAGCAATGAGGGGACAGGGGTCAACACCGGGGAGCTGTTTTTT.